The 26 T cell receptor beta chains listed next were all sequenced from one sample in a study of T-cell memory formation after mild COVID-19. TCRdb independently ran MiXCR on the 5' RACE reads; one entry per CDR3 protein. The table records about 290,000 distinct CDR3 sequences, 15% of them present only once. The sequenced material came from PBMCs or a T cell subset sorted from them (not recorded which). The source of these receptors is a man younger than 35 who had mild COVID-19 (a few samples of this study predate the infection). Cell type and time point are not known.

The sample holds many counts of this clonotype. The chain has TRBV4-1 and TRBJ2-3; 13 bases are shared with TRBD2. Per germline, CDR1 MGHRA and CDR2 YSYEKL. The J segment lost 3 bases and the V segment lost 5 bases, leaving 8 bases of the junction unmatched. This CDR3 has 17 amino acids. CDR3 bases: TGCGCCAGCAGCTCATTGACTAGCGGGGGGCGAACAGATACGCAGTATTTT. It encodes CASSSLTSGGRTDTQYF.

V usage is TRBV7-2 and J usage is TRBJ2-5; D may be TRBD1 or TRBD2 (5 bases each). This CDR3 contains 17 residues. Per the germline V gene, CDR1 is SGHTA and CDR2 is FQGNSA. Trimming removed 1 base at V and 4 bases at J, with 19 bases between. The CDR3 loop is CASSLDRLPPRGETQYF. The DNA of the CDR3 is TGTGCCAGCAGCTTAGATAGACTACCCCCTAGGGGAGAGACCCAGTACTTC.

This clonotype appeared a few times. The chain combines TRBV30 with TRBJ2-1; 9 nucleotides line up with TRBD1. The germline V gene has CDR1 GTSNPN and CDR2 SVGIG (reference sequence). This CDR3 spans 14 amino acids. Trimming took 2 bases from V and 8 from J; bases not matched to a gene: 7. In DNA, the CDR3 is TGTGCCTGGAGTCCAGGGACAGGGAGGGATGAGCAGTTCTTC. Protein: CAWSPGTGRDEQFF.

J is TRBJ2-5 and V is TRBV4-3; TRBD2 agrees at 11 bases. The CDR3 sequence is 18 residues long. From germline, CDR1 is LGHNA and CDR2 YSLEER. V dropped 0 bases and J dropped 5; count of bases not matched to a gene: 11. In DNA, the CDR3 is TGCGCCAGCAGCCAAGATCAGCTAGCGGGGGGCGTAGGGGAGACCCAGTACTTC. This sequence encodes CASSQDQLAGGVGETQYF.

The genes are TRBV7-2 and TRBJ2-3; D not resolved. The V end lost 5 bases, the J end lost 1 base, and 10 bases lay between the germline ends. Germline assignment: CDR1 SGHTA and CDR2 FQGNSA. The CDR3 covers 14 residues. Written as DNA, the CDR3 is TGTGCCAGCAGCCGCGCAGGACGCACAGATACGCAGTATTTT. Its translation is CASSRAGRTDTQYF. The entire variable domain, with the rest obtained from reference TRBV7-2 and TRBJ2-3, is as follows: GAGVSQSPSNKVTEKGKDVELRCDPISGHTALYWYRQSLGQGLEFLIYFQGNSAPDKSGLPSDRFSAERTGGSVSTLTIQRTQQEDSAVYLCASSRAGRTDTQYFGPGTRLTVL.

The chain employs TRBV2 and TRBJ2-2; D may be TRBD1 (6 bases). The germline CDR1 and CDR2 sequences are SNHLY and FYNNEI. The CDR3 has 13 residues. V was pared by 4 bases and J by 6 bases, with 9 bases between. CDR3 nucleotides: TGTGCCAGCAGTGTTCAGGGGTCCGGGGAGCTGTTTTTT. This encodes CASSVQGSGELFF.

This clonotype was seen only a few times. The CDR3 is CASSLAEGAQGYTF. The CDR3 DNA follows: TGCGCCAGCAGCTTGGCCGAGGGGGCTCAGGGCTACACCTTC. The chain employs TRBV5-1 and TRBJ1-2; 7 bases map to TRBD1. The CDR3 totals 14 residues. Germline CDR1 reads SGHRS; CDR2 reads YFSETQ. With 0 bases clipped from V and 8 bases from J, the junction kept 7 bases outside the gene matches.

This chain joins TRBV5-4 and TRBJ2-1; maybe TRBD2 (6 bases). Germline values: CDR1 SGHNT, CDR2 YYREEE (reference sequence). Trimming took off 0 bases at V and 9 bases at J, with 16 bases between the two ends. This CDR3 region has 15 residues. The CDR3 DNA reads as TGTGCCAGCAGCTTGGAGGGACTGTCACCTGGTGAGCAGTTCTTC. This encodes CASSLEGLSPGEQFF.

The chain couples TRBV20-1 to TRBJ1-2; 8 nucleotides agree with TRBD1. Germline assignment: CDR1 DFQATT and CDR2 SNEGSKA (reference sequence). V shed 2 bases and J 11 bases; nucleotides not matched to a gene: 4. CDR3 size: 11 residues. CDR3 bases: TGCAGTGCTAGATCGGGACAGGCTTACACCTTC. Protein sequence: CSARSGQAYTF.

This clonotype was picked up a small number of times. The rearrangement links TRBV3-1 to TRBJ2-7; D may be TRBD1 (6 bases). CDR3 length: 11 residues. With 8 bases removed from V and 6 bases from J, the gap between germline ends came to 11 bases. The germline CDR1 and CDR2 sequences are LGHDT and YNNKEL (reference sequence). The CDR3 DNA sequence: TGTGCCAGCCCACAGGGATCCGAGCAGTACGTC. This sequence encodes CASPQGSEQYV.

V is TRBV7-9 and J is TRBJ2-2; D is undetermined. The germline V gene encodes CDR1 SEHNR and CDR2 FQNEAQ (reference sequence). The CDR3 contains 13 residues. Trimming took off 3 bases at V and 6 bases at J, with 8 bases between the two ends. DNA for the CDR3: TGTGCCAGCAGCTTTTTATGGGCCGGGGAGCTGTTTTTT. This codes for CASSFLWAGELFF.

This clonotype came up a few times. The chain links TRBV20-1 to TRBJ2-2, with 12 bases that match TRBD2. The CDR3 runs 17 residues. V gave up 0 bases and J gave up 5 bases; unmatched junction bases: 7. Germline V gene sequence: CDR1 DFQATT, CDR2 SNEGSKA (reference sequence). This CDR3 reads CSARDPRTSGETGELFF. The CDR3 DNA is TGCAGTGCTAGAGATCCCAGGACTAGCGGGGAAACCGGGGAGCTGTTTTTT.

This clonotype was picked up a small number of times. This chain uses TRBV7-2 with TRBJ2-3; D unclear. Germline CDR1 and CDR2: SGHTA and FQGNSA. Trimming pared 3 bases from V and 6 bases from J, leaving 7 bases between. The CDR3 covers 12 residues. DNA for the CDR3: TGTGCCAGCAGCTTCTTCCAGGATACGCAGTATTTT. Protein: CASSFFQDTQYF.

This clonotype has only a few counts. V usage is TRBV20-1 and J usage is TRBJ2-7; D remains unclear. Germline assignment: CDR1 DFQATT and CDR2 SNEGSKA (reference sequence). The V gene lost 5 bases and the J gene lost 0 bases, with 8 bases spanning the gap. The CDR3 has 12 residues. The CDR3, as DNA: TGCAGTGCTTCAGTGGGCTCCTACGAGCAGTACTTC. Translation: CSASVGSYEQYF.

The V call is TRBV4-3, the J call TRBJ2-5; the D is unclear. This CDR3 has 15 amino acids. Germline V gene data show CDR1 as LGHNA and CDR2 as YSLEER. V was shortened by 1 base and J by 9 bases, with 18 bases between the two germline ends. The CDR3 sequence is CASSQVRLGSSAQYF. The CDR3 DNA reads TGCGCCAGCAGCCAAGTGAGGCTAGGCTCGAGCGCCCAGTACTTC.

This clonotype was seen only a few times. The chain combines TRBV7-9 with TRBJ2-3; 8 bases match TRBD2. Germline V gives CDR1 SEHNR, CDR2 FQNEAQ (reference sequence). The CDR3 totals 16 residues. Trimming took 1 base from V and 0 from J; bases not matched to a gene: 3. Written as DNA, the CDR3 is TGTGCCAGCAGCTTAGTCGGGGGGGAGAGCACAGATACGCAGTATTTT. The encoded protein is CASSLVGGESTDTQYF.

This sequence joins TRBV3-1 and TRBJ1-2, with a possible D match to TRBD1 (6 bases). Deletions cut 2 bases from V and 6 bases from J, with 10 bases between. This CDR3 spans 13 amino acids. CDR1 is LGHDT and CDR2 is YNNKEL in the germline V gene (reference sequence). In DNA, the CDR3 is TGTGCCAGCAGCCAAAGGGGGGCCGATGGCTACACCTTC. It yields the protein CASSQRGADGYTF.

The rearrangement joins TRBV5-1 to TRBJ2-3; the match to TRBD2 covers 14 bases. Germline values: CDR1 SGHRS, CDR2 YFSETQ. The CDR3 is 15 amino acids. The junction had 4 bases not matched to a gene; V was cut back by 4 bases and J by 6 bases. Here the CDR3 DNA reads TGCGCCAGCAGCGCCCGGACTAGCGGGGGGGATACGCAGTATTTT. This gives the protein CASSARTSGGDTQYF.

This clonotype has only a few counts. The gene calls are TRBV20-1 and TRBJ1-6; no clear D gene. The germline V gene has CDR1 DFQATT and CDR2 SNEGSKA (reference sequence). This CDR3 has 14 amino acids. V was clipped by 3 bases and J by 8 bases, with 14 bases between them. The CDR3 is CSASERVGDSPLHF. The CDR3 DNA reads as TGCAGTGCTAGCGAGAGGGTAGGAGATTCACCCCTCCACTTT.

In its sample, this clonotype was seen a few times. The gene calls are TRBV7-7 and TRBJ2-6; weak D call: TRBD1 (5 bases). This CDR3 spans 15 amino acids. The V end lost 5 bases, the J end lost 0 bases, and 8 bases lay between the germline ends. CDR1 is SSHAT and CDR2 is FNYEAQ in the germline V gene (reference sequence). CDR3 nucleotides: TGTGCCAGCAGCCCAGGGTTCTCTGGGGCCAACGTCCTGACTTTC. Translating gives CASSPGFSGANVLTF.

J is TRBJ2-3 and V is TRBV12-3 or TRBV12-4, with a possible D match to TRBD2 (5 bases). V was shortened by 6 bases and J by 1 base, with 11 bases between the two germline ends. CDR3 length equals 14 residues. This CDR3 reads CASSAGIGTDTQYF. The CDR3 nucleotides are TGTGCCAGCAGCGCGGGTATCGGCACAGATACGCAGTATTTT.

In this sample, this clonotype turned up a few times. The V and J genes are TRBV4-3 and TRBJ2-5; 12 bases are a match to TRBD2. The CDR3 spans 17 residues. V was clipped by 3 bases and J by 9 bases; unmatched bases: 14. CDR1 is LGHNA, CDR2 YSLEER, per germline. In nucleotides, the CDR3 is TGCGCCAGCAGCCAGGTGACTAGCGGGGGCCCTATTAAGGCCCAGTACTTC. Residues: CASSQVTSGGPIKAQYF.

This clonotype was observed a few times. The rearrangement links TRBV12-3 or TRBV12-4 to TRBJ2-1; the D is unclear. The V and J ends lost 3 bases and 8 bases respectively, with 5 bases between them. The CDR3 runs to 11 residues. CDR3 nucleotides: TGTGCCAGCAGTTTTTTGCATGAGCAGTTCTTC. Its translation: CASSFLHEQFF.

This chain connects TRBV4-3 to TRBJ2-2, with TRBD2 matching 10 bases. The CDR3 sequence is 18 residues long. Per the germline V gene, CDR1 is LGHNA and CDR2 is YSLEER. The J segment lost 5 bases and the V segment lost 4 bases, leaving 13 bases of the junction unmatched. This chain's CDR3 is CASSRRASGGEGTGELFF. As DNA, the CDR3 is TGCGCCAGCAGCCGGCGGGCTAGCGGGGGCGAGGGGACCGGGGAGCTGTTTTTT.

This clonotype was observed a few times. The chain carries TRBV7-6 and TRBJ2-7; TRBD1 aligns across 7 bases. J gave up 3 bases and V 8 bases, and 7 bases lay outside the gene matches. CDR3 length: 13 amino acids. Germline CDR1 is SGHVS and CDR2 is FNYEAQ. The CDR3 is CASRQGPFYEQYF. DNA of the CDR3: TGTGCCAGCCGACAGGGACCCTTCTACGAGCAGTACTTC. Based on the CDR3 plus reference TRBV7-6 and TRBJ2-7, the full variable domain is GAGVSQSPRYKVTKRGQDVALRCDPISGHVSLYWYRQALGQGPEFLTYFNYEAQQDKSGLPNDRFSAERPEGSISTLTIQRTEQRDSAMYRCASRQGPFYEQYFGPGTRLTVT.

This chain links TRBV7-2 with TRBJ1-5, with TRBD1 as a possible D gene (6 bases). CDR3 length: 16 amino acids. Germline V gene data show CDR1 as SGHTA and CDR2 as FQGNSA. Trimming pared 1 base from V and 1 base from J, leaving 11 bases between. CDR3 nucleotides: TGTGCCAGCAGCTTAGGTGGGGGGCGAAGCAATCAGCCCCAGCATTTT. As protein: CASSLGGGRSNQPQHF.